Below, 5 T cell receptor beta chains from the same sample are listed, as sequenced in a study of regulatory T cells in long-lasting Graves disease. Arm-PCR with iRepertoire HTBI primers amplified the CDR3 regions for these TCR beta libraries. Using its own MiXCR run on the multiplex PCR reads, TCRdb lists one record per CDR3 protein. The sample includes 360,000 or so distinct CDR3 sequences, about 10% of them seen just once. Specified time point: newly diagnosed GD, antithyroid drugs for less than 3 months. PBMC RNA served as the TCR library source. This sample was also put to use in a study of T cells in Graves' hyperthyroidism and ophthalmopathy.

Sequencing was performed on peripheral blood mononuclear cells (PBMCs), taken at new diagnosis, from a patient treated with antithyroid drugs. The origin of the receptors is a woman aged 18-29 years with Graves disease.

This clonotype came up many times. This chain joins TRBV29-1 and TRBJ2-7, with 9 nucleotides matching TRBD2. Germline CDR1 reads SQVTM; CDR2 reads ANQGSEA. This CDR3 region has 16 residues. Trimming took 3 bases from V and 4 from J; bases not matched to a gene: 13. DNA for the CDR3: TGCAGCGTTGAGGGCCTAGCGGGATACCCCCGATACGAGCAGTACTTC. It specifies CSVEGLAGYPRYEQYF.

This clonotype was detected a few times. The genes are TRBV6-1 and TRBJ1-4, with D maybe TRBD1 (6 bases). The CDR3 length is 13 residues. V was shortened by 11 bases and J by 7 bases, with 17 bases between the two germline ends. The V gene's germline CDR1 is MNHNS and CDR2 SASEGT. The CDR3, as DNA: TGTGCCGCCGGCCACAGGGAAAGTGAAAAACTGTTTTTT. Translating gives CAAGHRESEKLFF.

This clonotype was picked up a small number of times. The V and J genes are TRBV4-2 and TRBJ1-1; 8 bases are shared with TRBD1. CDR1 LGHNA and CDR2 YNFKEQ come from the germline V gene. Trimming cost V 1 base and J 0 bases; bases outside gene matches: 10. The length of the CDR3 is 18 residues. CDR3 sequence: CASSQVWTGSEMNTEAFF. The DNA for the CDR3 is TGTGCCAGCAGCCAAGTTTGGACAGGGAGCGAAATGAACACTGAAGCTTTCTTT.

In this sample, this clonotype turned up many times. This rearrangement joins TRBV27 to TRBJ1-1; D is uncertain. The CDR3 consists of 13 residues. Germline lookup yields CDR1 MNHEY and CDR2 SMNVEV (reference sequence). The V end was cut by 2 bases, the J end by 2 bases, with 6 bases between. CDR3 amino acids: CASSLDVNTEAFF. CDR3 bases: TGTGCCAGCAGTTTAGATGTAAACACTGAAGCTTTCTTT.

The chain joins TRBV19 to TRBJ2-1, with 13 bases identical to TRBD2. Losses at the gene ends were 11 bases for V and 0 bases for J; bases not matched to a gene: 10. This CDR3 spans 17 amino acids. Per the germline V gene, CDR1 is LNHDA and CDR2 is SQIVND (reference sequence). DNA of the CDR3: TGTGCCGTAAGAGGACTAGCGGGGGAGGGCTCCTACAATGAGCAGTTCTTC. Translation: CAVRGLAGEGSYNEQFF.